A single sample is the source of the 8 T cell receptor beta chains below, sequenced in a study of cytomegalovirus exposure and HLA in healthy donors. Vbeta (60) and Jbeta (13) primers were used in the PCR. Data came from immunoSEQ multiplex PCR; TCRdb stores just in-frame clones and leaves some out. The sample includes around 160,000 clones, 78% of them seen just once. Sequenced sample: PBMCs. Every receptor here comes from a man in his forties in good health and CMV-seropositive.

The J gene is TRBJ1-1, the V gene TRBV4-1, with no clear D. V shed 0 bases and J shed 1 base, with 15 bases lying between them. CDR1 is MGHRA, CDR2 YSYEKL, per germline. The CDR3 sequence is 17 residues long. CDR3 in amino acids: CASSQDRGWRSNTEAFF. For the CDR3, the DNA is TGCGCCAGCAGCCAAGATCGAGGCTGGAGATCGAACACTGAAGCTTTCTTT.

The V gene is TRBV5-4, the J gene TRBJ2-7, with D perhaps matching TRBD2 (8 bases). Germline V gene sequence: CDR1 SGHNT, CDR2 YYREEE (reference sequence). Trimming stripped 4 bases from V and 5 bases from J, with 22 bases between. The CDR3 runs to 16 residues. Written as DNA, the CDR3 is TGTGCCAGCAGCCCGGGGGGGGACAGTGCCCTCGACGAGCAGTACTTC. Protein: CASSPGGDSALDEQYF.

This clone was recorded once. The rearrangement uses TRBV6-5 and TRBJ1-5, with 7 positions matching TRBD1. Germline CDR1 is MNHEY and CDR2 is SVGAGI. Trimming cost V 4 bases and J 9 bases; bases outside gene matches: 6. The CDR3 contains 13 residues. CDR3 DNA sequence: TGTGCCAGCAGTTTACAGGGGAGATGGCCCCAGCATTTT. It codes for CASSLQGRWPQHF.

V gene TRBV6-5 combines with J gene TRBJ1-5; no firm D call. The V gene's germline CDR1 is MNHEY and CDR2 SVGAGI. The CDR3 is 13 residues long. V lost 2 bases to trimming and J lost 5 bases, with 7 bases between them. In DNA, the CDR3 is TGTGCCAGCAGTTACGTGAGGCATCAGCCCCAGCATTTT. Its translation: CASSYVRHQPQHF.

CDR3: CASSQDRPGTSTDTQYF. The CDR3 DNA follows: TGTGCCAGCAGCCAAGATCGGCCAGGGACTAGCACAGATACGCAGTATTTT. V and J are TRBV4-2 and TRBJ2-3; tentative D call: TRBD2 (6 bases). The CDR3 covers 17 residues. V dropped 0 bases and J dropped 0 bases, with 13 bases sitting between them. Looked up from germline, CDR1 is LGHNA and CDR2 is YNFKEQ.

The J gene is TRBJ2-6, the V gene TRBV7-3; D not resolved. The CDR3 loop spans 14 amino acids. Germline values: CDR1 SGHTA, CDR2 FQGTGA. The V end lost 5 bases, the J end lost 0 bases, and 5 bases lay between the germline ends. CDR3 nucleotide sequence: TGTGCCAGCAGCCCAGGCTCTGGGGCCAACGTCCTGACTTTC. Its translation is CASSPGSGANVLTF. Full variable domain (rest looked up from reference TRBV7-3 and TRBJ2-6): GAGVSQTPSNKVTEKGKYVELRCDPISGHTALYWYRQSLGQGPEFLIYFQGTGAADDSGLPNDRFFAVRPEGSVSTLKIQRTERGDSAVYLCASSPGSGANVLTFGAGSRLTVL.

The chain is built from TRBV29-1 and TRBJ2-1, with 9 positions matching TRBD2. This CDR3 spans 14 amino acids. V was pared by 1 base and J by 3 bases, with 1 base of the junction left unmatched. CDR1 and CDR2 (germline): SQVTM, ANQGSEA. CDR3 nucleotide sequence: TGCAGCGTTGAAGCTAGCGGGGTCTACAATGAGCAGTTCTTC. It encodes CSVEASGVYNEQFF.

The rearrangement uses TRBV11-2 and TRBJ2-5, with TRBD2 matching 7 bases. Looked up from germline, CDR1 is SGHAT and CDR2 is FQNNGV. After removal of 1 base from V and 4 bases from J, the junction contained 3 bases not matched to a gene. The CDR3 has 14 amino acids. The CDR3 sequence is CASSLGLALETQYF. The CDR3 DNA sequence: TGTGCCAGCAGCTTAGGACTAGCTTTAGAGACCCAGTACTTC.